The 29 T cell receptor beta chains reported below all come from one sample, sequenced in a study of regulatory T cells in long-lasting Graves disease. Sample time point: newly diagnosed GD, antithyroid drugs for less than 3 months. The authors made the TCR library using RNA they extracted from PBMCs. Relying on iRepertoire HTBI primers and Arm-PCR of CDR3 regions, the team built TCR beta libraries. TCRdb processed the multiplex PCR reads anew with MiXCR; each CDR3 protein has one entry. The sample carries approximately 350,000 distinct CDR3 sequences, about a sixth recorded once. These data were also filed under a second study, of T cells in Graves' hyperthyroidism and ophthalmopathy.

This sample comprised peripheral blood mononuclear cells (PBMCs), obtained at new diagnosis, from a patient treated with antithyroid drugs. All receptors derive from a middle-aged man with Graves disease.

This clonotype has a count of ten or more. The chain recombines TRBV27 with TRBJ2-1, with 7 bases that match TRBD2. V shed 6 bases, J shed 10 bases, and the junction held 6 bases outside the gene matches. Germline lookup yields CDR1 MNHEY and CDR2 SMNVEV (reference sequence). CDR3 size: 12 residues. The CDR3 reads CASSSVGGEQFF. For the CDR3, the DNA is TGTGCCAGCAGCTCGGTGGGGGGGGAGCAGTTCTTC.

This clonotype has at least ten counts. The chain is built from TRBV30 and TRBJ2-5; possible D gene TRBD2, 5 bases. The V and J ends lost 1 base and 1 base respectively, with 7 bases between them. This CDR3 is 13 amino acids long. Germline assignment: CDR1 GTSNPN and CDR2 SVGIG (reference sequence). The CDR3 loop reads CAWSGGSQETQYF. In nucleotides, the CDR3 is TGTGCCTGGAGTGGAGGGTCCCAAGAGACCCAGTACTTC.

This chain joins TRBV7-3 and TRBJ2-2, with TRBD2 matching 9 bases. The CDR3 is made up of 15 amino acids. J gave up 3 bases and V 8 bases, and 7 bases lay outside the gene matches. CDR1 and CDR2 from the germline V gene are SGHTA and FQGTGA. In nucleotides, the CDR3 is TGTGCCAGCGCTGCGGCGGGGGGGCACACCGGGGAGCTGTTTTTT. Translating it yields CASAAAGGHTGELFF.

Regarding this clonotype: This may be a read error, as it is one base from a much larger clone. V and J are TRBV20-1 and TRBJ1-1, with a possible D match to TRBD1 (5 bases). The CDR3 is 13 residues long. V shed 0 bases and J shed 9 bases, with 14 bases lying between them. Germline lookup yields CDR1 DFQATT and CDR2 SNEGSKA (reference sequence). In DNA form, the CDR3 reads TGCAGTGCTAGAGAGCCAGGGTCAGTGCAAGCTTTCTTT. As protein: CSAREPGSVQAFF.

For this clonotype: A junction end diverges from the germline sequence, so it may reflect a read error. The chain is built from TRBV6-9 and TRBJ1-5, with D possibly matching TRBD1 (5 bases). Germline CDR1 and CDR2: MNHGY and SVAAGI. This CDR3 region has 15 residues. In DNA form, the CDR3 reads TGTGCCGGCAGTTACTCACCAGGGCAGAATCAGCCCCAGCATTTT. This sequence encodes CAGSYSPGQNQPQHF.

This clonotype was seen at least ten times. J is TRBJ2-7 and V is TRBV12-3 or TRBV12-4, with D perhaps matching TRBD1 (6 bases). The CDR3 loop spans 13 amino acids. Trimming cost V 3 bases and J 5 bases, with 11 bases left between them. CDR3 sequence (DNA): TGTGCCAGCAGTTTGAGGGGGACGGACGAGCAGTACTTC. Amino acids: CASSLRGTDEQYF.

CDR3 in amino acids: CASSSIRGEQFF. CDR3 coding DNA: TGTGCCAGCAGCTCCATACGGGGTGAGCAGTTCTTC. This rearrangement joins TRBV5-4 to TRBJ2-1; maybe TRBD2 (5 bases). The CDR3 has 12 amino acids. V was shortened by 3 bases and J by 9 bases, with 10 bases between the two germline ends. Germline V lookup: CDR1 SGHNT, CDR2 YYREEE (reference sequence).

The V and J genes are TRBV27 and TRBJ1-1, with D uncertain. CDR3 length equals 14 residues. The germline V gene has CDR1 MNHEY and CDR2 SMNVEV (reference sequence). V was shortened by 5 bases and J by 1 base, with 11 bases between the two germline ends. DNA for the CDR3: TGTGCCAGCAGTCCGTCGGATTGGAACACTGAAGCTTTCTTT. It encodes CASSPSDWNTEAFF.

This clonotype was recorded many times. The chain has TRBV12-3 or TRBV12-4 and TRBJ2-1; D gene ambiguous. V lost 3 bases to trimming and J lost 5 bases, with 11 bases between them. This CDR3 region has 14 residues. CDR3 amino acids: CASSFWSIDNEQFF. The CDR3, as DNA: TGTGCCAGCAGTTTTTGGAGTATCGACAATGAGCAGTTCTTC.

This clonotype showed up many times. This chain uses TRBV11-3 with TRBJ2-3; TRBD2 aligns across 12 bases. Losses at the gene ends were 3 bases for V and 4 bases for J; bases not matched to a gene: 5. This CDR3 spans 16 amino acids. In germline, CDR1 is SGHNT, CDR2 YENEEA. CDR3 region: CASSLASGGAADTQYF. CDR3 bases: TGTGCCAGCAGCTTGGCTAGCGGGGGGGCGGCAGATACGCAGTATTTT.

This clonotype was detected only a few times. This chain uses TRBV28 with TRBJ1-1, with D hard to call. The V gene's germline CDR1 is MDHEN and CDR2 SYDVKM. This CDR3 has 13 amino acids. Trimming cost V 3 bases and J 1 base, with 6 bases left between them. CDR3 DNA: TGTGCCAGCAGTTTCTACAAGAACACTGAAGCTTTCTTT. Amino acids: CASSFYKNTEAFF.

The genes are TRBV6-5 and TRBJ2-5; 10 bases line up with TRBD2. J was trimmed by 4 bases and V by 2 bases; bases with no gene match: 7. Germline V gene sequence: CDR1 MNHEY, CDR2 SVGAGI. The CDR3 has 16 residues. The CDR3: CASSYRLAGDRETQYF. The DNA of the CDR3 is TGTGCCAGCAGTTACCGGCTAGCGGGGGACCGAGAGACCCAGTACTTC.

This clonotype occurred many times. This chain uses TRBV12-3 or TRBV12-4 with TRBJ2-3, with TRBD2 matching 8 bases. The junction had 5 bases not matched to a gene; V was cut back by 2 bases and J by 7 bases. The CDR3 contains 14 residues. This CDR3 reads CASSLWTSWYTQYF. In nucleotides, the CDR3 is TGTGCCAGCAGTTTATGGACTAGCTGGTATACGCAGTATTTT.

This CDR3 reads CASSQSRRDEQFF. The CDR3 bases are TGTGCCAGCAGCCAAAGTCGTAGGGATGAGCAGTTCTTC. The rearrangement uses TRBV14 and TRBJ2-1, with D uncertain. The length of the CDR3 is 13 residues. The ends were cut back, 2 bases at V and 8 bases at J, with 10 bases in the middle. The V gene's germline CDR1 is SGHDN and CDR2 FVKESK.

This clonotype was recorded once. The chain uses TRBV6-1 and TRBJ1-1, with D perhaps TRBD1 (5 bases). Germline assignment: CDR1 MNHNS and CDR2 SASEGT. This CDR3 is 13 amino acids long. V lost 8 bases, J lost 5 bases, and 15 bases lay in between. DNA for the CDR3: TGTGCCAGCCTGGACACTTCTGGGACTGAAGCTTTCTTT. Translated: CASLDTSGTEAFF.

In this sample, this clonotype turned up many times. J is TRBJ1-4 and V is TRBV20-1; D is unresolved. The CDR3 runs to 15 residues. V was clipped by 1 base and J by 4 bases, with 13 bases between them. Germline V CDR1 and CDR2: DFQATT, SNEGSKA (reference sequence). The CDR3 region is CSARGLGGINEKLFF. The CDR3 DNA sequence: TGCAGTGCTAGAGGATTAGGAGGAATTAATGAAAAACTGTTTTTT.

This clonotype appeared many times. The rearrangement links TRBV6-1 to TRBJ2-1; the D gene could be TRBD1 or TRBD2 (6 bases each). V shed 7 bases and J shed 3 bases, with 16 bases lying between them. The CDR3 runs 15 residues. Germline loops: CDR1 MNHNS, CDR2 SASEGT. DNA of the CDR3: TGTGCCAGCATTAGAAGGGGGGCTGACTACAATGAGCAGTTCTTC. This codes for CASIRRGADYNEQFF.

J is TRBJ2-7 and V is TRBV28; D is possibly TRBD2 (5 bases). CDR1 and CDR2 (germline): MDHEN, SYDVKM. With 5 bases removed from V and 3 bases from J, the gap between germline ends came to 14 bases. The CDR3 is made up of 14 amino acids. As DNA, the CDR3 is TGTGCCAGCAGTCCCGGGGTAGCCCTCTACGAGCAGTACTTC. Its translation is CASSPGVALYEQYF.

As regards this clonotype: No conserved phenylalanine or tryptophan is present at the end of the CDR3, so a read error is the likely explanation. This chain connects TRBV3-1 to TRBJ2-1; TRBD2 agrees at 11 bases. Germline V gene sequence: CDR1 LGHDT, CDR2 YNNKEL (reference sequence). V lost 2 bases, J lost 5 bases, and 8 bases stayed unmatched. This CDR3 contains 17 residues. The CDR3 region has the DNA TGTGCCAGCAGCCAAACCCCTACTAGCGGGGGAGACAATGAGCAGTTCTCC. Its protein product is CASSQTPTSGGDNEQFS.

This clonotype was picked up many times. The rearrangement uses TRBV5-4 and TRBJ1-6, with 11 bases aligning to TRBD1. With 4 bases clipped from V and 6 bases from J, the junction kept 9 bases outside the gene matches. This CDR3 spans 17 amino acids. Germline V gene lookup returns CDR1 SGHNT and CDR2 YYREEE (reference sequence). For the CDR3, the DNA is TGTGCCAGCAGCACCGGATTCGGGACAGGGGGTAATTCACCCCTCCACTTT. This sequence encodes CASSTGFGTGGNSPLHF.

This chain joins TRBV7-9 and TRBJ1-6, with D hard to call. Germline V gene lookup returns CDR1 SEHNR and CDR2 FQNEAQ (reference sequence). The CDR3 is 15 residues long. V was clipped by 5 bases and J by 9 bases, with 17 bases between them. The CDR3 DNA sequence: TGTGCCAGCAGCACCACCAGCGGGAGAAGTTCACCCCTCCACTTT. Translating gives CASSTTSGRSSPLHF.

This clonotype has a count of ten or more. The chain couples TRBV28 to TRBJ1-2; possible D gene TRBD1, 6 bases. Per the germline V gene, CDR1 is MDHEN and CDR2 is SYDVKM. This CDR3 region has 12 residues. V lost 3 bases to trimming and J lost 5 bases, with 7 bases between them. The CDR3 loop reads CASSFRGYGYTF. The CDR3 DNA is TGTGCCAGCAGTTTTAGGGGGTATGGCTACACCTTC.

This clonotype was seen only a few times. This rearrangement joins TRBV9 to TRBJ2-3; D gene uncertain. The V end was cut by 2 bases, the J end by 6 bases, with 10 bases between. Germline CDR1 reads SGDLS; CDR2 reads YYNGEE. The CDR3 runs 13 residues. In DNA, the CDR3 is TGTGCCAGCAGCGTCCCCACTGGGGATACGCAGTATTTT. Protein product: CASSVPTGDTQYF.

At least ten counts were recorded for this clonotype. The rearrangement links TRBV27 to TRBJ1-5; D ambiguous. Trimming left V 3 bases short and J 0 bases short, with 15 bases between. CDR3 length: 17 residues. In germline, CDR1 is MNHEY, CDR2 SMNVEV (reference sequence). The CDR3 is CASSFTVADNSNQPQHF. CDR3 coding DNA: TGTGCCAGCAGTTTTACGGTGGCAGATAATAGCAATCAGCCCCAGCATTTT.

This clonotype was recorded a few times. The J gene is TRBJ1-5, the V gene TRBV4-1; D unclear. With 1 base removed from V and 1 base from J, the gap between germline ends came to 11 bases. CDR1 MGHRA and CDR2 YSYEKL come from the germline V gene. The CDR3 is 16 amino acids. CDR3: CASSQVWTRSNQPQHF. The CDR3 DNA reads TGCGCCAGCAGCCAAGTCTGGACCCGGAGCAATCAGCCCCAGCATTTT.

This clonotype was seen repeatedly, ten times or more. The genes are TRBV11-3 and TRBJ2-1; 7 bases are a match to TRBD1. After removal of 6 bases from V and 9 bases from J, the junction contained 14 bases not matched to a gene. CDR1 and CDR2 (germline): SGHNT, YENEEA. The CDR3 loop spans 15 amino acids. CDR3 sequence reads: CASSSGTDTYPEQFF. The CDR3 region has the DNA TGTGCCAGCAGTTCGGGGACAGACACGTATCCTGAGCAGTTCTTC.

The table lists this clonotype with many counts. As DNA, the CDR3 is TGTGCCAGCAGTGTCCCTAGCGGGGGGGCCTTGTCAGATACGCAGTATTTT. Translation: CASSVPSGGALSDTQYF. The chain is built from TRBV12-3 or TRBV12-4 and TRBJ2-3, with 12 bases fitting TRBD2. The length of the CDR3 is 17 residues. The junction had 10 bases not matched to a gene; V was cut back by 5 bases and J by 4 bases.

This clonotype was seen at least ten times. The chain has TRBV20-1 and TRBJ1-2; the match to TRBD1 covers 9 bases. This CDR3 is 13 amino acids long. Trimming at V came to 3 bases and at J to 3 bases, leaving 2 bases not matched to a gene. Germline V gene lookup returns CDR1 DFQATT and CDR2 SNEGSKA (reference sequence). The CDR3 is CSARGQGDYGYTF. The CDR3 nucleotides are TGCAGTGCTAGGGGACAGGGAGACTATGGCTACACCTTC.

This clonotype was found many times. The rearrangement links TRBV5-1 to TRBJ2-7; 7 nucleotides agree with TRBD1. The germline V gene encodes CDR1 SGHRS and CDR2 YFSETQ. The CDR3 totals 15 residues. The V and J ends lost 3 bases and 3 bases, in that order; junction bases with no gene match: 9. Written as DNA, the CDR3 is TGCGCCAGCAGCTCGCCGGGACAGCTAATCTACGAGCAGTACTTC. Its translation is CASSSPGQLIYEQYF.